This TCR beta chain was recorded in a study of blood T cell repertoires in COVID-19. As for the study in general: COVID-19 samples collected from the United States, Italy and Spain covered acute and convalescent phases. In each case, the material was cDNA or gDNA derived from T cells, B-cell-depleted T cells, or PBMCs.

Germline CDR1 is LGHNT and CDR2 is FRNRAP. Trimming stripped 1 base from V and 2 bases from J, with 17 bases between. This CDR3 contains 17 residues. In the authors' workflow: Estimation of nucleated cell counts relied on the amplification of reference gene primers. The table came from immunoSEQ multiplex PCR; TCRdb's copy has only in-frame clones and leaves some out. V and J calls and clone size are those listed in that table; D and trimming were worked out from the DNA. This table holds 75,000 to 100,000 clones, about 86% found once. The sequenced sample was peripheral blood. The TCR comes from a human donor in a cohort sampled during active COVID-19. The chain combines TRBV12-5 with TRBJ1-1, with no clear D. CDR3 residues: CASGLAVTIHSNTEAFF. The CDR3 nucleotides read TGTGCTAGTGGTTTGGCAGTAACCATCCACAGTAACACTGAAGCTTTCTTT.